This passage covers 15 T cell receptor beta chains from one sample sequenced in a study of blood T cell repertoires in COVID-19. TCRdb keeps only in-frame clones here, not all; method: immunoSEQ multiplex PCR. The sample has 68,000 or so clones, 70% to 90% seen once. Material for sequencing was peripheral blood. These receptor sequences come from a man between 50 and 59 years old with acute or convalescent COVID-19.

The rearrangement links TRBV2 to TRBJ1-5, with D possibly matching TRBD1 (5 bases). V was pared by 3 bases and J by 2 bases, with 11 bases between. Per the germline V gene, CDR1 is SNHLY and CDR2 is FYNNEI. The CDR3 totals 15 residues. The CDR3 spells CASSEGTNGNQPQHF. The CDR3 DNA reads as TGTGCCAGCAGTGAGGGGACTAACGGCAATCAGCCCCAGCATTTT.

The chain employs TRBV10-2 and TRBJ1-6, with D tentatively TRBD1 (6 bases). The germline V and J ends were trimmed by 5 bases and 8 bases, with 13 bases remaining between them. Germline CDR1 reads WSHSY; CDR2 reads SAAADI. This CDR3 contains 14 residues. The CDR3 DNA is TGCGCCAGCAGTAGGGGGGGAAGCGATTCACCCCTCCACTTT. Translating it yields CASSRGGSDSPLHF.

The chain links TRBV10-1 to TRBJ1-2, with 10 bases identical to TRBD1. There are 12 residues in the CDR3. V shed 4 bases, J shed 8 bases, and the junction held 1 base outside the gene matches. CDR1 is WNHNN, CDR2 SYGVQD, per germline (reference sequence). CDR3 in amino acids: CASSGDRGGYTF. CDR3 nucleotides: TGCGCCAGCAGTGGGGACAGGGGAGGCTACACCTTC.

The genes are TRBV6-5 and TRBJ2-2; D is ambiguous. Germline V CDR1 and CDR2: MNHEY, SVGAGI. The CDR3 runs to 15 residues. V lost 6 bases, J lost 0 bases, and 11 bases lay in between. In DNA, the CDR3 is TGTGCCAGCAGCCCGACGGGTTCGAACACCGGGGAGCTGTTTTTT. Protein product: CASSPTGSNTGELFF.

This chain links TRBV12-3 or TRBV12-4 with TRBJ2-7; maybe TRBD2 (5 bases). This CDR3 has 12 residues. V lost 5 bases and J 4 bases, leaving 9 bases between the germline ends. CDR3 sequence: CASSPGYYEQYF. CDR3 nucleotide sequence: TGTGCCAGCAGTCCGGGGTATTACGAGCAGTACTTC.

V and J are TRBV11-3 and TRBJ1-2; D gene uncertain. CDR3 length: 13 residues. The V gene's germline CDR1 is SGHNT and CDR2 YENEEA. Trimming took off 1 base at V and 2 bases at J, with 5 bases between the two ends. CDR3 DNA: TGTGCCAGCAGCTTAGCGTTCAACTATGGCTACACCTTC. Protein product: CASSLAFNYGYTF. Looking up the rest from reference TRBV11-3 and TRBJ1-2 gives the full variable domain: EAGVVQSPRYKIIEKKQPVAFWCNPISGHNTLYWYLQNLGQGPELLIRYENEEAVDDSQLPKDRFSAERLKGVDSTLKIQPAELGDSAVYLCASSLAFNYGYTFGSGTRLTVV.

This clone is a singleton in its sample. This chain links TRBV2 with TRBJ2-7, with D maybe TRBD2 (5 bases). V was pared by 7 bases and J by 0 bases, with 13 bases between. In germline, CDR1 is SNHLY, CDR2 FYNNEI. The CDR3 consists of 14 residues. The CDR3 protein is CASTENRDSYEQYF. The CDR3 DNA reads TGTGCCAGCACCGAGAACCGGGACTCCTACGAGCAGTACTTC.

The rearrangement uses TRBV5-1 and TRBJ1-2; D uncertain. The CDR3 contains 14 residues. Germline CDR1 SGHRS, CDR2 YFSETQ. V lost 4 bases to trimming and J lost 0 bases, with 10 bases between them. The CDR3 bases are TGCGCCAGCAGCCTGTGGGCCTCTAACTATGGCTACACCTTC. This sequence encodes CASSLWASNYGYTF.

This clone appeared once. The chain is built from TRBV3-1 (or the pseudogene TRBV3-2) and TRBJ1-6; D might be TRBD1 (6 bases). Germline V lookup: CDR1 LGHDT, CDR2 YNNKEL (reference sequence). V lost 3 bases and J lost 7, with 13 bases in between. CDR3 size: 15 residues. In DNA, the CDR3 is TGTGCCAGCAGCCACCCACAGGGTGAGAATTCACCCCTCCACTTT. Its protein is CASSHPQGENSPLHF.

The chain combines TRBV19 with TRBJ2-6; TRBD2 might be the D (7 bases). Germline CDR1 reads LNHDA; CDR2 reads SQIVND (reference sequence). The length of the CDR3 is 14 residues. V shed 10 bases and J shed 3 bases, with 13 bases lying between them. DNA for the CDR3: TGTGCCACCAAGGGGGGGCTTGGGGCCAACGTCCTGACTTTC. This codes for CATKGGLGANVLTF.

V and J are TRBV9 and TRBJ2-7; D is ambiguous. This CDR3 contains 14 residues. Germline V gene sequence: CDR1 SGDLS, CDR2 YYNGEE. The V end lost 0 bases, the J end lost 0 bases, and 7 bases lay between the germline ends. CDR3 nucleotides: TGTGCCAGCAGCGTAGCTTACAGCTCCTACGAGCAGTACTTC. It specifies CASSVAYSSYEQYF. The full variable domain, in which reference TRBV9 and TRBJ2-7 provide the parts outside the CDR3, is DSGVTQTPKHLITATGQRVTLRCSPRSGDLSVYWYQQSLDQGLQFLIQYYNGEERAKGNILERFSAQQFPDLHSELNLSSLELGDSALYFCASSVAYSSYEQYFGPGTRLTVT.

V and J are TRBV5-6 and TRBJ2-4; maybe TRBD2 (5 bases). The length of the CDR3 is 14 residues. Germline CDR1 reads SGHDT; CDR2 reads YYEEEE. Trimming shortened V by 4 bases and J by 4 bases, and 12 bases separated the two germline ends. CDR3 DNA: TGTGCCAGCAGCCAGTCGGGGTCAAAAAACATTCAGTACTTC. Protein product: CASSQSGSKNIQYF.

The V gene is TRBV9, the J gene TRBJ2-7, with 9 nucleotides matching TRBD1. Germline V gene lookup returns CDR1 SGDLS and CDR2 YYNGEE. The ends lost 3 bases at V and 0 bases at J; junction bases unmatched: 10. The CDR3 loop spans 17 amino acids. The CDR3, as DNA: TGTGCCAGCAGCGCTCAGGGTCAGACAGGGGGCTCCTACGAGCAGTACTTC. It translates to CASSAQGQTGGSYEQYF.

The chain has TRBV3-1 (or the pseudogene TRBV3-2) and TRBJ2-7; 11 bases agree with TRBD1. Germline lookup yields CDR1 LGHDT and CDR2 YNNKEL (reference sequence). The CDR3 is 15 amino acids. V gave up 0 bases and J gave up 7 bases; unmatched junction bases: 5. The CDR3 sequence is CASSQEWTGGREQYF. In nucleotides, the CDR3 is TGTGCCAGCAGCCAAGAGTGGACAGGGGGCAGGGAGCAGTACTTC.

The rearrangement joins TRBV10-3 to TRBJ2-1; the D is unclear. This CDR3 comprises 16 residues. Germline lookup yields CDR1 ENHRY and CDR2 SYGVKD. V lost 3 bases and J lost 0, with 12 bases in between. The CDR3 region has the DNA TGTGCCATCAGTGACCCAGGTGGAAGCTCCTACAATGAGCAGTTCTTC. Translating it yields CAISDPGGSSYNEQFF.